Included here is one TCR beta chain sequence, with context. After thawing and overnight rest, PBMC were stained with GMM-loaded CD1B tetramer, viability dye and anti-CD3 for sorting. CD1B tetramers were loaded with Rhodococcus equi-derived C32 glucose monomycolate. From each donor, roughly 100,000 tetramer-negative cells were sorted. This record comes from a study of T cells in tuberculosis. Study-wide context: T cells were selected with CD1B tetramers loaded with glucose monomycolate. Study findings and constraints: Low-affinity CD1B-GMM tetramer-binding T cells may have been missed.

The CDR3 is 18 residues long. With 1 base clipped from V and 5 bases from J, the junction kept 15 bases outside the gene matches. Germline-derived CDR1 and CDR2 are MDHEN and SYDVKM. No alpha-beta pairing information exists for these sequences. Repertoires were generated with immunoSEQ multiplex PCR, while TCRdb's copy carries only in-frame clones and drops some. The table records about 58,000 clones, 70% to 90% of them present only once. The source is an adult woman with latent tuberculosis. The sequencing sample was made of CD1b-GMM tetramer-negative cells sorted from PBMCs. The chain recombines TRBV28 with TRBJ2-7; 9 nucleotides align to TRBD2. CDR3 nucleotides: TGTGCCAGCAGTTTATCGTTCGATATCGCGGGGGGGCGCAACGAGCAGTACTTC. As protein: CASSLSFDIAGGRNEQYF.